The clone carrying this T cell receptor beta chain was found many times. Its antigen is as yet unknown. For TCRbeta, the library was prepared with unique molecular identifiers. TCRdb ran MiXCR on the PCR reads and lists one entry per CDR3 protein. The table lists 900,000 or so distinct CDR3 sequences, roughly 15% of them singletons. These data originate in a study of T-cell reconstitution after alpha-beta-depleted transplantation in children. General study results and limits: Most T-cell counts and diversity one year after the transplant came from T cells that were newly produced.

The receptor comes from a male patient aged 10 to 17 who had a stem cell transplant for acute lymphoblastic leukemia, so the T cells may come from the graft donor. The specimen was PBMCs, mostly from graft donor cells, collected 360 days after TCRalphabeta/CD19-depleted stem cell transplant.

CDR3 nucleotides: TGCAGTGCTAGAGGGGGGGTCCCTGAAGCTTTCTTT. It specifies CSARGGVPEAFF. The gene calls are TRBV20-1 and TRBJ1-1, with D possibly being TRBD1 (5 bases). The germline CDR1 and CDR2 sequences are DFQATT and SNEGSKA (reference sequence). The CDR3 runs 12 residues. Trimming removed 1 base from V and 6 bases from J, with 9 bases in between.